This T cell receptor beta chain was found in a study of T cells in Graves' hyperthyroidism and ophthalmopathy. This clonotype came up a few times. RNA transcripts were the template for amplifying TCR beta CDR3 regions. The HTBI primer set was used in a first-round RT-PCR of the TCR CDR3. TCRdb fed the multiplex PCR reads into MiXCR, producing one record per CDR3 protein. The sample shows 300,000 to 450,000 distinct CDR3 sequences, roughly an eighth of them seen only once. CDR1 LNHDA and CDR2 SQIVND come from the germline V gene (reference sequence). With V trimmed by 8 bases and J by 4 bases, 9 bases remained unmatched. This CDR3 is 14 amino acids long.

The chain joins TRBV19 to TRBJ2-5; 8 bases match TRBD1. This sequence was found in a woman aged 18-29 years with Graves' hyperthyroidism. What was sequenced was blood. The CDR3 bases are TGTGCCAGTGGAGACAGGGGAAGGCGAGAGACCCAGTACTTC. Amino acids: CASGDRGRRETQYF.